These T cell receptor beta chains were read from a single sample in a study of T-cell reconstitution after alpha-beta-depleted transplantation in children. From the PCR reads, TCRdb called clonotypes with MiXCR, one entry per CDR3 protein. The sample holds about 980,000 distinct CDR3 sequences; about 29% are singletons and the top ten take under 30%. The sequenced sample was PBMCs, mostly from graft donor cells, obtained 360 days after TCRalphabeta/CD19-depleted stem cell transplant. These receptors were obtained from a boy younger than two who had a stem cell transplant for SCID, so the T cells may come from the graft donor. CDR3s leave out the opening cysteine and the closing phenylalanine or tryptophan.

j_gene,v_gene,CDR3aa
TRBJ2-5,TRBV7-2,ASSFLAQGARLY
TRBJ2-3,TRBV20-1,SARGENTDTQY
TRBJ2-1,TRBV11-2,TSSFTGSSYNEQF
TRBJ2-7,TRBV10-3,AISAGQAVYEQY
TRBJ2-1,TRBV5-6,ASSLDPGPYNEQF
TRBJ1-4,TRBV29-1,SVESGADEKLF
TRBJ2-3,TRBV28,ASSSYLSGASTDTQY
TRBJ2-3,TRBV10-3,AISVSRGASTGTDTQY
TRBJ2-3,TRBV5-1,ASSLYGHDTQY
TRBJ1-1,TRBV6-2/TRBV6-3,ASSYRETARNTEAF
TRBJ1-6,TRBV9,ASSPSLPGGSPLH
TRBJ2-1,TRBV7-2,ASSPGLGALDEQF